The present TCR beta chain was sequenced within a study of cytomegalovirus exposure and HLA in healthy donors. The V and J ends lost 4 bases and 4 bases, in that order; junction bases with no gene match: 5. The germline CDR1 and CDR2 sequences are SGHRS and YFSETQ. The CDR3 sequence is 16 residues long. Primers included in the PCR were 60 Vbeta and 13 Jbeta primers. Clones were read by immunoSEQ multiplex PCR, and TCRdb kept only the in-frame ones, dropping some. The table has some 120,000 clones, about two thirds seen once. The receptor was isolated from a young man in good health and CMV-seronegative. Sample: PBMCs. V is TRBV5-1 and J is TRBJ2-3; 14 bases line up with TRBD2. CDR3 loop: CASSIGLAGGPDTQYF. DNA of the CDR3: TGCGCCAGCAGCATAGGACTAGCGGGGGGACCAGATACGCAGTATTTT. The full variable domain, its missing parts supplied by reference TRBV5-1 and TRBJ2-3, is KAGVTQTPRYLIKTRGQQVTLSCSPISGHRSVSWYQQTPGQGLQFLFEYFSETQRNKGNFPGRFSGRQFSNSRSEMNVSTLELGDSALYLCASSIGLAGGPDTQYFGPGTRLTVL.